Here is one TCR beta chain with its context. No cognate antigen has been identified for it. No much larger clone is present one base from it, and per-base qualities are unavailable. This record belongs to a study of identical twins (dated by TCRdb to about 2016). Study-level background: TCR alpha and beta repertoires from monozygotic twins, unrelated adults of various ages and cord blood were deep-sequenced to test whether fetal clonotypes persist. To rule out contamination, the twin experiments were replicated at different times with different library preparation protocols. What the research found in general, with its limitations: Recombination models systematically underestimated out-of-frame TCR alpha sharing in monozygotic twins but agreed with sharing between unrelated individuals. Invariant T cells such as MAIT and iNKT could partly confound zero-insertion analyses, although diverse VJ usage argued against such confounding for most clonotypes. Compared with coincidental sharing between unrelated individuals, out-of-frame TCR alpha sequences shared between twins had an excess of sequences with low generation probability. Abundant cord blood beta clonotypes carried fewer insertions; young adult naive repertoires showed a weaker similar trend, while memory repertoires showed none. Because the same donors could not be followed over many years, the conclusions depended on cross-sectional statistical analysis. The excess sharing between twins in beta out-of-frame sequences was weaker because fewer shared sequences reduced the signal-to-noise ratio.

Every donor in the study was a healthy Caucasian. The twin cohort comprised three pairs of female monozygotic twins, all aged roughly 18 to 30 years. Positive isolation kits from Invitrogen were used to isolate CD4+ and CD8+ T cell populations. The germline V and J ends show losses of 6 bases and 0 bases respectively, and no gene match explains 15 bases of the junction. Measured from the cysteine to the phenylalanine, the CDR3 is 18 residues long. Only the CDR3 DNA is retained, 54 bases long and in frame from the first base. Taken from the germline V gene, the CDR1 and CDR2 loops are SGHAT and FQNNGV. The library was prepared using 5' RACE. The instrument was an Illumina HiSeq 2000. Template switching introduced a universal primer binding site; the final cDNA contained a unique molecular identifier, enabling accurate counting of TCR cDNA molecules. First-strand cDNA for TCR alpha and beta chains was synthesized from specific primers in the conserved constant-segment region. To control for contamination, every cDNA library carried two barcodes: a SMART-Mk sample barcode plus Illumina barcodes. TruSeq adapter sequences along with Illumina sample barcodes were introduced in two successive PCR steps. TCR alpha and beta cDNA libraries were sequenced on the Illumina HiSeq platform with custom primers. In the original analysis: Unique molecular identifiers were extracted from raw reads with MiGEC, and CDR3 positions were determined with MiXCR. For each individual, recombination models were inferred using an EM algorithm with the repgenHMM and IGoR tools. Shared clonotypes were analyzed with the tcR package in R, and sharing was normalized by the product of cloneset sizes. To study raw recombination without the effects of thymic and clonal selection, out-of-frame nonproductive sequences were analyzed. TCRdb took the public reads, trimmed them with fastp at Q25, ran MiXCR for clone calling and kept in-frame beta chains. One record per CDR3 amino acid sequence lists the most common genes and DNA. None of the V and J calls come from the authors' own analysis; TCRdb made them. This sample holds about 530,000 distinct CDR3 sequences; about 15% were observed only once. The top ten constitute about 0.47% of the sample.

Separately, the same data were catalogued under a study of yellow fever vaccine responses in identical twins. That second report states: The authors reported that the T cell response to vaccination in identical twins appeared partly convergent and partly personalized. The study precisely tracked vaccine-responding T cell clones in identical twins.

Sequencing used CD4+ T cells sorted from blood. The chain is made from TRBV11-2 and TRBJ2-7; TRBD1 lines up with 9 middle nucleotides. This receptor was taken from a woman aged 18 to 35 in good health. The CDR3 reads CASSSHRGPSGSSYEQYF. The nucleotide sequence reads TGTGCCAGCAGTTCCCACAGGGGGCCTAGCGGCAGCTCCTACGAGCAGTACTTC. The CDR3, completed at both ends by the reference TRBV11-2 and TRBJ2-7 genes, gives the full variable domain EAGVAQSPRYKIIEKRQSVAFWCNPISGHATLYWYQQILGQGPKLLIQFQNNGVVDDSQLPKDRFSAERLKGVDSTLKIQPAKLEDSAVYLCASSSHRGPSGSSYEQYFGPGTRLTVT.